This T cell receptor beta chain originates from a study of sequential checkpoint blockade in melanoma. Treatment: randomized to nivolumab then ipilimumab (arm A) or the reverse (arm B). No patient had prior DNA-damaging chemotherapy. Only in-frame clones appear in the TCRdb table, and some are missing; sequencing was by immunoSEQ multiplex PCR. Among about 29,000 clones listed, roughly 77% were seen once. Details on this clone: An end of the junction differs from the germline gene, which may be a read error.

Per germline, CDR1 MNHEY and CDR2 SMNVEV (reference sequence). The CDR3 has 16 residues. The rearrangement uses TRBV27 and TRBJ2-5; 11 bases are a match to TRBD1. The clonotype was recovered from a human donor with melanoma. Sequences were derived from CD8+ T cells sorted from blood (inferred from file names), sampled from a patient given nivolumab and ipilimumab in sequence. The CDR3 sequence is CASSLYGQGATIHLDF. The CDR3 DNA reads as TGTGCCAGCAGTCTTTATGGACAGGGGGCTACTATTCACTTAGACTTC.